Listed below are T cell receptor beta chains from one sample, sequenced in a study of blood T cell repertoires in COVID-19. Profiled with immunoSEQ multiplex PCR; TCRdb holds only in-frame clones, not every one. Of 100,000 or so clones listed, roughly nine tenths are singletons. The specimen was peripheral blood. The receptors shown here come from a woman in her forties or fifties with COVID-19, enrolled during active disease. CDR3s include the opening cysteine and the closing phenylalanine or tryptophan. A D gene is named only where the DNA matches it firmly. Where a row states a size, it is once, few, many or the class of an expanded clone; other rows omit it.

V gene: TRBV6-5; D gene: TRBD1; J gene: TRBJ1-1; clone size: .; CDR3 DNA: TGTGCCAGCTCATCCTCCCAGGGGGCCTACACTGAAGCTTTCTTT; CDR3 protein: CASSSSQGAYTEAFF
V gene: TRBV4-2; D gene: TRBD2; J gene: TRBJ2-7; clone size: .; CDR3 DNA: TGTGCCAGCAGGGAACTAGCGGGGTCCTACGAGCAGTACTTC; CDR3 protein: CASRELAGSYEQYF
V gene: TRBV27; D gene: .; J gene: TRBJ1-2; clone size: .; CDR3 DNA: TGTGCCAGCAGTTTATCGGGCGGGGGTTTCTATGGCTACACCTTC; CDR3 protein: CASSLSGGGFYGYTF
V gene: TRBV3-1/TRBV3-2; D gene: .; J gene: TRBJ1-1; clone size: .; CDR3 DNA: TGTGCCAGCAGCCAAGAGAGGGAGAACACTGAAGCTTTCTTT; CDR3 protein: CASSQERENTEAFF
V gene: TRBV25-1; D gene: .; J gene: TRBJ2-7; clone size: .; CDR3 DNA: TGTGCCAGCCAGGGCGTGTGGACGAAATTAGGGTACGAGCAGTACTTC; CDR3 protein: CASQGVWTKLGYEQYF
V gene: TRBV5-1; D gene: TRBD1; J gene: TRBJ2-1; clone size: .; CDR3 DNA: TGCGCCAGCAGCGTGGGACAGGGGGCGTACAATGAGCAGTTCTTC; CDR3 protein: CASSVGQGAYNEQFF
V gene: TRBV10-2; D gene: TRBD1; J gene: TRBJ2-7; clone size: .; CDR3 DNA: TGCGCCAGCAGTGAAATTCAGGGGGCCCACTACGAGCAGTACTTC; CDR3 protein: CASSEIQGAHYEQYF
V gene: TRBV3-1/TRBV3-2; D gene: .; J gene: TRBJ1-1; clone size: few; CDR3 DNA: TGTGCCAGCAGCCATGCTCAACGGGAGAACACTGAAGCTTTCTTT; CDR3 protein: CASSHAQRENTEAFF
V gene: TRBV9; D gene: .; J gene: TRBJ2-1; clone size: .; CDR3 DNA: TGTGCCAGCAGCGTAGCCGGGGGGCCGGGCAATGAGCAGTTCTTC; CDR3 protein: CASSVAGGPGNEQFF
V gene: TRBV7-9; D gene: TRBD1; J gene: TRBJ1-1; clone size: .; CDR3 DNA: TGTGCCAGCAGCTTCACAGGGGAGGCCACTGAAGCTTTCTTT; CDR3 protein: CASSFTGEATEAFF
V gene: TRBV6-5; D gene: .; J gene: TRBJ2-3; clone size: .; CDR3 DNA: TGTGCCAGCCGAAGGATGACTCACACAGATACGCAGTATTTT; CDR3 protein: CASRRMTHTDTQYF
V gene: TRBV3-1/TRBV3-2; D gene: .; J gene: TRBJ2-2; clone size: .; CDR3 DNA: TGTGCCAGCAGCCAAGACAGGGGTTTCGGCACCGGGGAGCTGTTTTTT; CDR3 protein: CASSQDRGFGTGELFF
V gene: TRBV6-5; D gene: .; J gene: TRBJ1-3; clone size: .; CDR3 DNA: TGTGCCAGCGGAAACGGGTCACCTGGAAACACCATATATTTT; CDR3 protein: CASGNGSPGNTIYF
V gene: TRBV5-4; D gene: .; J gene: TRBJ2-4; clone size: .; CDR3 DNA: TGTGCCAGCAGCCCAGGGGATTCAAACATTCAGTACTTC; CDR3 protein: CASSPGDSNIQYF
V gene: TRBV27; D gene: TRBD1; J gene: TRBJ1-2; clone size: .; CDR3 DNA: TGTGCCAGCAGGGGGACAGACGCTAACTATGGCTACACCTTC; CDR3 protein: CASRGTDANYGYTF
V gene: TRBV5-3; D gene: TRBD2; J gene: TRBJ2-3; clone size: .; CDR3 DNA: TGTGCCAGAAGCTTGGTACCGGGACTAGCGGGGGGGCCAACGGGAACAGATACGCAGTATTTT; CDR3 protein: CARSLVPGLAGGPTGTDTQYF
V gene: TRBV7-2; D gene: .; J gene: TRBJ1-1; clone size: .; CDR3 DNA: TGTGCCAGCAGCTTAGCTTGGGACAAGGAAGCTTTCTTT; CDR3 protein: CASSLAWDKEAFF
V gene: TRBV19; D gene: TRBD2; J gene: TRBJ2-7; clone size: .; CDR3 DNA: TGTGCCAGTAGTATGGTTAGCGGGGGGGCCTACGAGCAGTACTTC; CDR3 protein: CASSMVSGGAYEQYF
V gene: TRBV6-2/TRBV6-3; D gene: .; J gene: TRBJ2-7; clone size: .; CDR3 DNA: TGTGCCAGCAGTTACGATCACAGGGCGAAGTACGAGCAGTACTTC; CDR3 protein: CASSYDHRAKYEQYF
V gene: TRBV6-6; D gene: .; J gene: TRBJ1-5; clone size: .; CDR3 DNA: TGTGCCAGCAGTTACGGGGAGAGCAATCAGCCCCAGCATTTT; CDR3 protein: CASSYGESNQPQHF
V gene: TRBV9; D gene: .; J gene: TRBJ1-5; clone size: .; CDR3 DNA: TGTGCCAGCAGCGAAACAGGATTTCATCGGCAGCCCCAGCATTTT; CDR3 protein: CASSETGFHRQPQHF
V gene: TRBV6-5; D gene: TRBD1; J gene: TRBJ1-1; clone size: .; CDR3 DNA: TGTGCCAGCAAAGGGACAGGGGGCAGAGCTTTCTTT; CDR3 protein: CASKGTGGRAFF
V gene: TRBV6-5; D gene: TRBD2; J gene: TRBJ2-2; clone size: .; CDR3 DNA: TGTGCCACCCTCTGGACTAGCGGGGCTGACGGGGAGCTGTTTTTT; CDR3 protein: CATLWTSGADGELFF
V gene: TRBV15; D gene: TRBD1; J gene: TRBJ1-5; clone size: .; CDR3 DNA: TGTGCCACCAGCAGGCGTACAGGGGATCAGCCCCAGCATTTT; CDR3 protein: CATSRRTGDQPQHF
V gene: TRBV6-2/TRBV6-3; D gene: .; J gene: TRBJ2-3; clone size: once; CDR3 DNA: TGTGCCAGCAGCCTCCGGACTGGTGGCACAGATACGCAGTATTTT; CDR3 protein: CASSLRTGGTDTQYF
V gene: TRBV18; D gene: TRBD1; J gene: TRBJ1-2; clone size: .; CDR3 DNA: TGTGCCAGCTCACCACCGGTGGGACAGGGGAACTATGGCTACACCTTC; CDR3 protein: CASSPPVGQGNYGYTF
V gene: TRBV6-2/TRBV6-3; D gene: TRBD1; J gene: TRBJ2-2; clone size: .; CDR3 DNA: TGTGCCAGCAGTGCCGGGACAGGGAACACCGGGGAGCTGTTTTTT; CDR3 protein: CASSAGTGNTGELFF
V gene: TRBV12-5; D gene: .; J gene: TRBJ2-2; clone size: .; CDR3 DNA: TGTGCTAGTGGCCTATACCCCCAGGTTGGGGAGCTGTTTTTT; CDR3 protein: CASGLYPQVGELFF
V gene: TRBV6-5; D gene: .; J gene: TRBJ2-3; clone size: .; CDR3 DNA: TGTGCCAGCAGTTACAGGGACATTGGCACAGATACGCAGTATTTT; CDR3 protein: CASSYRDIGTDTQYF
V gene: TRBV10-1; D gene: TRBD1; J gene: TRBJ2-7; clone size: .; CDR3 DNA: TGCGCCAGCAGTGAGATTCAGGGGGCGAACTACGAGCAGTACTTC; CDR3 protein: CASSEIQGANYEQYF
V gene: TRBV4-1; D gene: .; J gene: TRBJ2-1; clone size: .; CDR3 DNA: TGCGCCAGCAGCCAAGCGCGCAAACTCGACTCCTACAATGAGCAGTTCTTC; CDR3 protein: CASSQARKLDSYNEQFF
V gene: TRBV11-2; D gene: TRBD1; J gene: TRBJ2-1; clone size: .; CDR3 DNA: TGTGCCAGCAGCACTATACAGGGGGTCAACAATGAGCAGTTCTTC; CDR3 protein: CASSTIQGVNNEQFF
V gene: TRBV5-1; D gene: .; J gene: TRBJ1-2; clone size: .; CDR3 DNA: TGCGCCAGCAGCTTCGACAGTAACTATGGCTACACCTTC; CDR3 protein: CASSFDSNYGYTF
V gene: TRBV12-5; D gene: TRBD2; J gene: TRBJ2-3; clone size: few; CDR3 DNA: TGTGCTAGTGGTCAAACCTCAGCGGGGGTGGATGCGCAGTATTTT; CDR3 protein: CASGQTSAGVDAQYF
V gene: TRBV19; D gene: TRBD1; J gene: TRBJ2-1; clone size: .; CDR3 DNA: TGTGCCAGTAGTACCAGACAGGGGACTCCCTACAATGAGCAGTTCTTC; CDR3 protein: CASSTRQGTPYNEQFF
V gene: TRBV2; D gene: .; J gene: TRBJ2-3; clone size: .; CDR3 DNA: TGTGCCAGCAGTCACAGTACAGATACGCAGTATTTT; CDR3 protein: CASSHSTDTQYF
V gene: TRBV5-6; D gene: .; J gene: TRBJ1-6; clone size: .; CDR3 DNA: TGTGCCAGCAGCTTGGGACAGTTTAGGAATTCACCCCTCCACTTT; CDR3 protein: CASSLGQFRNSPLHF
V gene: TRBV3-1/TRBV3-2; D gene: .; J gene: TRBJ1-5; clone size: .; CDR3 DNA: TGTGCCAGCAGCCAAGGACACGTCAATCAGCCCCAGCATTTT; CDR3 protein: CASSQGHVNQPQHF
V gene: TRBV11-2; D gene: .; J gene: TRBJ1-2; clone size: .; CDR3 DNA: TGTGCCAGCAGCTTGGGGCAGGGCCTTGGCTACACCTTC; CDR3 protein: CASSLGQGLGYTF
V gene: TRBV28; D gene: TRBD1; J gene: TRBJ1-2; clone size: .; CDR3 DNA: TGTGCCAGCACCCCCGGGGACAGAAACTATGGCTACACCTTC; CDR3 protein: CASTPGDRNYGYTF